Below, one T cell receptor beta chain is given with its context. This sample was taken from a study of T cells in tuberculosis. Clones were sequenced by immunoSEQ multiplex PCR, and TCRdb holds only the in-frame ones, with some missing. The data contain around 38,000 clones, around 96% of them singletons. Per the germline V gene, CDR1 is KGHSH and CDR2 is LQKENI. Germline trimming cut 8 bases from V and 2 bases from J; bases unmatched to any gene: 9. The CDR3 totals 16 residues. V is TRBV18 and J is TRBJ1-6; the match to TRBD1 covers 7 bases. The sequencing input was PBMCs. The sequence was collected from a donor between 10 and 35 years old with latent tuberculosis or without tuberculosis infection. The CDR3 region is CASTLPGGTYNSPLHF. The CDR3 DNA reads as TGTGCCAGCACACTTCCAGGGGGAACCTATAATTCACCCCTCCACTTT. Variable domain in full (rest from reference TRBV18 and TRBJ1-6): NAGVMQNPRHLVRRRGQEARLRCSPMKGHSHVYWYRQLPEEGLKFMVYLQKENIIDESGMPKERFSAEFPKEGPSILRIQQVVRGDSAAYFCASTLPGGTYNSPLHFGNGTRLTVT.